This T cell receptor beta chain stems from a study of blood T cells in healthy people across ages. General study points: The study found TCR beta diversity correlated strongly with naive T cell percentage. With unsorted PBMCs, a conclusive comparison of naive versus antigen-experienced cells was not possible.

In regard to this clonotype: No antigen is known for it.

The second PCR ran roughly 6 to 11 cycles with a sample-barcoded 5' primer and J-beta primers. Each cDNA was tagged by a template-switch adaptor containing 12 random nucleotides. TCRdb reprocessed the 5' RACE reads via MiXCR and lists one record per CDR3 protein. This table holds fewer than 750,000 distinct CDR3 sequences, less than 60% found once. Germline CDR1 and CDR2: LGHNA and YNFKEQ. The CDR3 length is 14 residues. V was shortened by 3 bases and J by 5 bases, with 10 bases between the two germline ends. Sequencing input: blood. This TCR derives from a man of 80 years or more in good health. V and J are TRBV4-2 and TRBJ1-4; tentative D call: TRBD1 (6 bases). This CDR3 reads CASSQAGANEKLFF. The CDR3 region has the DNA TGTGCCAGCAGCCAGGCAGGGGCGAATGAAAAACTGTTTTTT.